These 20 T cell receptor beta chains were sequenced from one sample in a study of neurological immune-mediated disorders. TCRdb reanalysed the 5' RACE reads using MiXCR and keeps one entry per CDR3 protein. Among roughly 39,000 distinct CDR3 sequences, around 4.8% were seen once, and the ten largest hold roughly 10%. The sequenced sample was CD4+ T cells from blood. The source of these receptors is a man aged 18-30 years in good health.

This clonotype appeared many times. The genes are TRBV6-1 and TRBJ2-7, with D possibly TRBD2 on 5 matching bases. Germline lookup yields CDR1 MNHNS and CDR2 SASEGT. V gave up 4 bases and J gave up 7 bases, with 14 bases separating them. The CDR3 spans 13 residues. This CDR3 reads CASSAEGPREQYF. The CDR3 DNA follows: TGTGCCAGCAGTGCCGAGGGCCCTAGGGAGCAGTACTTC.

The sample holds many counts of this clonotype. The V gene is TRBV5-1, the J gene TRBJ2-1, with 11 bases that match TRBD1. After removal of 2 bases from V and 7 bases from J, the junction contained 5 bases not matched to a gene. Germline V gene sequence: CDR1 SGHRS, CDR2 YFSETQ. The CDR3 contains 15 residues. The CDR3 DNA follows: TGCGCCAGCAGCTTTGGGACAGGGGGAGAAAATGAGCAGTTCTTC. Residues: CASSFGTGGENEQFF. Drawing the rest from reference TRBV5-1 and TRBJ2-1, the complete variable domain is KAGVTQTPRYLIKTRGQQVTLSCSPISGHRSVSWYQQTPGQGLQFLFEYFSETQRNKGNFPGRFSGRQFSNSRSEMNVSTLELGDSALYLCASSFGTGGENEQFFGPGTRLTVL.

In its sample, this clonotype was seen many times. The gene calls are TRBV6-6 and TRBJ2-7; TRBD1 is a possible D gene (6 bases). CDR1 MNHNY and CDR2 SVGAGI come from the germline V gene (reference sequence). This CDR3 is built from 13 residues. Trimming left V 5 bases short and J 1 base short, with 9 bases between. CDR3 in amino acids: CASSGTQSYEQYF. DNA of the CDR3: TGTGCCAGCAGTGGGACACAGTCCTACGAGCAGTACTTC.

This clonotype came up many times. This chain links TRBV7-2 with TRBJ1-5; D perhaps matches TRBD1 (6 bases). Germline values: CDR1 SGHTA, CDR2 FQGNSA. The CDR3 runs 16 residues. V lost 2 bases to trimming and J lost 5 bases, with 16 bases between them. The CDR3: CASSLRVDRGDQPQHF. CDR3 bases: TGTGCCAGCAGCTTACGTGTGGACAGAGGGGATCAGCCCCAGCATTTT.

This clonotype was recorded many times. The chain combines TRBV6-1 with TRBJ1-2; 9 bases align to TRBD1. The ends lost 2 bases at V and 0 bases at J; junction bases unmatched: 19. Germline CDR1 MNHNS, CDR2 SASEGT. The CDR3 is made up of 21 amino acids. In DNA form, the CDR3 reads TGTGCCAGCAGTGAACTTTCCTGGGGATTTGGGGGACAGGGACCTAACTATGGCTACACCTTC. Its protein product is CASSELSWGFGGQGPNYGYTF.

V usage is TRBV2 and J usage is TRBJ2-7; weak D call: TRBD1 (5 bases). The V end was cut by 8 bases, the J end by 0 bases, with 11 bases between. Per germline, CDR1 SNHLY and CDR2 FYNNEI. The CDR3 contains 13 residues. CDR3 amino acids: CASRVDSSYEQYF. The CDR3 DNA is TGTGCCAGCCGCGTTGACAGCTCCTACGAGCAGTACTTC.

This clonotype was picked up many times. The CDR3 DNA sequence: TGTGCCATCAGTGATAGCAGGGGGCAAGAGACCCAGTACTTC. It is translated as CAISDSRGQETQYF. The chain recombines TRBV10-3 with TRBJ2-5; 7 bases are shared with TRBD1. Trimming at V came to 3 bases and at J to 2 bases, leaving 3 bases not matched to a gene. CDR1 ENHRY and CDR2 SYGVKD come from the germline V gene. CDR3 length equals 14 residues.

This clonotype was detected ten times or more. V is TRBV6-5 and J is TRBJ2-7; D remains unclear. Germline CDR1 is MNHEY and CDR2 is SVGAGI. Trimming took off 0 bases at V and 1 base at J, with 10 bases between the two ends. The CDR3 loop spans 15 amino acids. DNA for the CDR3: TGTGCCAGCAGTTACTCGAATCTGGGTTCCTACGAGCAGTACTTC. Residues: CASSYSNLGSYEQYF.

This clonotype appeared many times. The rearrangement links TRBV3-1 to TRBJ1-5; 7 bases line up with TRBD1. Per germline, CDR1 LGHDT and CDR2 YNNKEL (reference sequence). Unmatched junction bases numbered 4, after V lost 0 bases and J lost 5 bases. The CDR3 has 15 residues. This chain's CDR3 is CASSQDRTGDQPQHF. The CDR3, as DNA: TGTGCCAGCAGCCAAGATCGGACAGGCGATCAGCCCCAGCATTTT.

This clonotype was seen at least ten times. The chain uses TRBV18 and TRBJ2-3, with D maybe TRBD1 (8 bases). The CDR3 totals 19 residues. From germline, CDR1 is KGHSH and CDR2 LQKENI. V was cut by 3 bases and J by 3 bases, with 25 bases left in between. CDR3 sequence: CASSPPIIQGGIWTDTQYF. CDR3 coding DNA: TGTGCCAGCTCACCGCCGATCATACAGGGGGGGATTTGGACAGATACGCAGTATTTT.

Ten or more counts support this clonotype. The chain carries TRBV6-5 and TRBJ2-7; D ambiguous. CDR1 is MNHEY and CDR2 is SVGAGI in the germline V gene. The CDR3 totals 14 residues. V lost 6 bases to trimming and J lost 0 bases, with 12 bases between them. CDR3 nucleotides: TGTGCCAGCAGGGCCGGGCTATCCTCCTACGAGCAGTACTTC. Translation: CASRAGLSSYEQYF.

This clonotype has at least ten counts. The rearrangement uses TRBV5-1 and TRBJ1-2; D is undetermined. The V end lost 0 bases, the J end lost 7 bases, and 7 bases lay between the germline ends. The CDR3 has 12 residues. Per germline, CDR1 SGHRS and CDR2 YFSETQ. CDR3 sequence reads: CASSLEGGGYTF. The DNA for the CDR3 is TGCGCCAGCAGCTTGGAGGGCGGTGGCTACACCTTC.

This clonotype was recorded a few times. The chain carries TRBV7-2 and TRBJ2-1; TRBD1 aligns across 7 bases. The J segment lost 9 bases and the V segment lost 4 bases, leaving 15 bases of the junction unmatched. Germline V CDR1 and CDR2: SGHTA, FQGNSA. This CDR3 has 16 amino acids. CDR3 DNA sequence: TGTGCCAGCAGCTCAACAGGGGACGTTGGGCAGGGTGAGCAGTTCTTC. Translation gives CASSSTGDVGQGEQFF.

Ten or more counts support this clonotype. The chain joins TRBV20-1 to TRBJ1-2, with 7 bases matching TRBD1. V gave up 0 bases and J gave up 13 bases; unmatched junction bases: 8. The CDR3 is made up of 12 amino acids. CDR1 is DFQATT and CDR2 is SNEGSKA in the germline V gene (reference sequence). The CDR3 is CSARELQGSGTF. The CDR3 nucleotides are TGCAGTGCTAGAGAATTACAGGGGAGCGGCACCTTC.

This clonotype was recorded at least ten times. J is TRBJ1-2 and V is TRBV5-1, with TRBD1 as a possible D gene (5 bases). V was clipped by 0 bases and J by 2 bases, with 11 bases between them. The CDR3 contains 15 residues. Germline V gene data show CDR1 as SGHRS and CDR2 as YFSETQ. CDR3 region: CASSLAPGPNYGYTF. The CDR3 DNA reads TGCGCCAGCAGCTTGGCCCCGGGACCCAACTATGGCTACACCTTC. Full variable domain (remainder filled in from reference TRBV5-1 and TRBJ1-2): KAGVTQTPRYLIKTRGQQVTLSCSPISGHRSVSWYQQTPGQGLQFLFEYFSETQRNKGNFPGRFSGRQFSNSRSEMNVSTLELGDSALYLCASSLAPGPNYGYTFGSGTRLTVV.

The sample holds many counts of this clonotype. The chain couples TRBV6-5 to TRBJ2-3; D not certain. Looked up from germline, CDR1 is MNHEY and CDR2 is SVGAGI. The length of the CDR3 is 14 residues. Between the trimmed V and J ends, which lost 0 bases and 1 base, there was a span of 5 bases. The CDR3 protein is CASSYSARTDTQYF. Written as DNA, the CDR3 is TGTGCCAGCAGTTACTCCGCACGCACAGATACGCAGTATTTT.

This clonotype was observed many times. The rearrangement links TRBV18 to TRBJ1-2, with D possibly TRBD1 on 5 matching bases. The length of the CDR3 is 16 residues. Germline V lookup: CDR1 KGHSH, CDR2 LQKENI. V was clipped by 3 bases and J by 4 bases, with 18 bases between them. CDR3 sequence: CASSPMPEGFGYGYTF. The CDR3 nucleotides read TGTGCCAGCTCACCCATGCCTGAGGGGTTCGGCTATGGCTACACCTTC.

This clonotype was observed many times. The chain uses TRBV5-1 and TRBJ2-2; tentatively, D is TRBD1 (6 bases). The germline V gene encodes CDR1 SGHRS and CDR2 YFSETQ. Trimming pared 2 bases from V and 4 bases from J, leaving 18 bases between. This CDR3 spans 17 amino acids. The CDR3 loop reads CASSFKPGVVGTGELFF. CDR3 DNA: TGCGCCAGCAGCTTTAAACCAGGGGTCGTAGGCACCGGGGAGCTGTTTTTT.

This clonotype came up many times. The chain uses TRBV5-1 and TRBJ2-5, with D perhaps TRBD1 or TRBD2 (6 bases each). Looked up from germline, CDR1 is SGHRS and CDR2 is YFSETQ. Trimming removed 3 bases at V and 4 bases at J, with 10 bases between. The CDR3 runs 13 residues. Here the CDR3 DNA reads TGCGCCAGCAGCTCCAGGGGAGGAGAGACCCAGTACTTC. Its protein is CASSSRGGETQYF.

This clonotype was seen many times. The chain is built from TRBV6-2 or TRBV6-3 and TRBJ2-4, with 11 bases lining up with TRBD2. Germline loops: CDR1 MNHEY, CDR2 SVGEGT. With 5 bases clipped from V and 1 base from J, the junction kept 16 bases outside the gene matches. This CDR3 contains 20 residues. CDR3 DNA sequence: TGTGCCAGCAGTGGGGACACTAGCGGGGGTTTCGAACGGGCCAAAAACATTCAGTACTTC. This gives the protein CASSGDTSGGFERAKNIQYF.